These 30 T cell receptor beta chains share one sample of origin, sequenced in a study of vaccination effects on CD4 cells after COVID-19. Some clones are missing from TCRdb's copy, which holds only in-frame ones; the method was immunoSEQ multiplex PCR. The sample shows about 41,000 clones, around 77% of them seen only once. For these TCRs, the target antigens are not known. After expansion with viral peptide pools in the ViraFEST assay, antigen-specific CD4+ T cells were sequenced. Following 10 days of culture, CD4+ T cells were isolated. The study found no prior SARS-CoV-2 infection in the vaccine recipients, who tested negative for nucleocapsid antibodies. Sequences were derived from CD4+ T cells from PBMCs cultured with HCoV-NL63 spike peptides, sampled before COVID-19 vaccination. The receptors here all came from a human donor who received a COVID-19 vaccine.

The rearrangement joins TRBV9 to TRBJ1-2, with D possibly being TRBD1 (6 bases). This CDR3 spans 14 amino acids. Looked up from germline, CDR1 is SGDLS and CDR2 is YYNGEE. V shed 2 bases and J shed 1 base, with 9 bases lying between them. Here the CDR3 DNA reads TGTGCCAGCAGCGTCGGGACACTTAACTATGGCTACACCTTC. Its protein is CASSVGTLNYGYTF.

The chain links TRBV5-6 to TRBJ2-5; weak D call: TRBD2 (5 bases). CDR3 length: 15 residues. Trimming left V 3 bases short and J 1 base short, with 13 bases between. Germline CDR1 reads SGHDT; CDR2 reads YYEEEE. The CDR3 sequence: CASSSLTGFQETQYF. Here the CDR3 DNA reads TGTGCCAGCAGCTCGCTCACGGGATTCCAAGAGACCCAGTACTTC.

This sequence joins TRBV6-5 and TRBJ1-1; weak D call: TRBD1 (5 bases). This CDR3 region has 13 residues. CDR1 and CDR2 from the germline V gene are MNHEY and SVGAGI. Trimming left V 5 bases short and J 1 base short, with 8 bases between. This chain's CDR3 is CASSRDPNTEAFF. CDR3 sequence (DNA): TGTGCCAGCAGTCGGGACCCGAACACTGAAGCTTTCTTT.

This chain joins TRBV3-1 (or the pseudogene TRBV3-2) and TRBJ2-7; no definite D call. V gave up 3 bases and J gave up 7 bases, with 13 bases separating them. Germline CDR1 LGHDT, CDR2 YNNKEL (reference sequence). There are 13 residues in the CDR3. The CDR3 nucleotides are TGTGCCAGCAGCCAGGATCCGGAAGGGGAGCAGTACGTC. It encodes CASSQDPEGEQYV.

This clone was observed a single time. CDR3: CATSDRTRIDTQYF. The CDR3 nucleotides are TGTGCCACCAGTGATAGGACTAGGATAGATACGCAGTATTTT. The chain uses TRBV24-1 and TRBJ2-3, with 7 bases that match TRBD2. Germline loops: CDR1 KGHDR, CDR2 SFDVKD. This CDR3 is 14 amino acids long. Losses at the gene ends were 3 bases for V and 5 bases for J; bases not matched to a gene: 4.

As for this clone: A read error may account for a junction end that differs from germline. This rearrangement joins TRBV5-1 to TRBJ2-3, with 7 positions matching TRBD2. CDR1 SGHRS and CDR2 YFSETQ come from the germline V gene. The CDR3 is 14 residues long. CDR3 protein: CASRFERGGDTQYF. In DNA form, the CDR3 reads TGCGCCAGCCGCTTCGAGCGGGGAGGAGATACGCAGTATTTT.

This clone appeared a few times. This chain's CDR3 is CASSRFQGAGTEAFF. The CDR3 DNA is TGCGCCAGCAGCAGATTTCAGGGGGCCGGTACTGAAGCTTTCTTT. The chain recombines TRBV5-1 with TRBJ1-1, with 8 nucleotides matching TRBD1. This CDR3 contains 15 residues. Germline V gene data show CDR1 as SGHRS and CDR2 as YFSETQ. Trimming took 4 bases from V and 5 from J; bases not matched to a gene: 10.

This chain links TRBV9 with TRBJ2-5, with 11 bases lining up with TRBD2. The germline V gene encodes CDR1 SGDLS and CDR2 YYNGEE. The CDR3 runs 14 residues. After removal of 0 bases from V and 7 bases from J, the junction contained 2 bases not matched to a gene. In DNA, the CDR3 is TGTGCCAGCAGCGTAGGGCTAGCGGGGGGGACCCAGTACTTC. Encoded protein: CASSVGLAGGTQYF.

The chain links TRBV6-5 to TRBJ1-6; TRBD1 matches at 7 bases. There are 15 residues in the CDR3. The V gene end was trimmed by 6 bases and the J gene end by 4 bases; junction bases not matched to a gene: 6. Germline CDR1 reads MNHEY; CDR2 reads SVGAGI. The CDR3: CASSSEGQYNSPLHF. The DNA of the CDR3 is TGTGCCAGCAGCTCCGAGGGACAGTATAATTCACCCCTCCACTTT.

The chain is built from TRBV18 and TRBJ2-7, with D possibly TRBD2 on 5 matching bases. Trimming shortened V by 6 bases and J by 2 bases, and 17 bases separated the two germline ends. This CDR3 contains 15 residues. CDR1 KGHSH and CDR2 LQKENI come from the germline V gene. The CDR3 nucleotides are TGTGCCAGCTCGCATTCAGGACTGCCCCCCTACGAGCAGTACGTC. Translating gives CASSHSGLPPYEQYV.

The genes are TRBV18 and TRBJ2-5, with no clear D. CDR3 length: 13 residues. Trimming took 2 bases from V and 1 from J, leaving 5 bases between them. The germline gives CDR1 KGHSH, CDR2 LQKENI. CDR3 amino acids: CASSPTLQETQYF. The DNA of the CDR3 is TGTGCCAGCTCACCAACTCTCCAAGAGACCCAGTACTTC.

This clone was seen a few times. The rearrangement uses TRBV5-1 and TRBJ2-1, with 10 positions matching TRBD2. J gave up 1 base and V 3 bases, and 13 bases lay outside the gene matches. The CDR3 loop spans 19 amino acids. Germline V gives CDR1 SGHRS, CDR2 YFSETQ. CDR3 sequence: CASSSQGVAGGRSYNEQFF. Here the CDR3 DNA reads TGCGCCAGCAGCTCCCAGGGTGTAGCGGGGGGCCGTTCCTACAATGAGCAGTTCTTC.

The gene calls are TRBV28 and TRBJ2-7, with a tentative D call TRBD2 (7 bases). With 7 bases removed from V and 6 bases from J, the gap between germline ends came to 22 bases. The CDR3 covers 15 residues. Germline values: CDR1 MDHEN, CDR2 SYDVKM. The CDR3 sequence: CASTRGGGYAGEQYV. The CDR3 DNA reads TGTGCCAGCACCCGAGGGGGGGGCTACGCGGGCGAGCAGTACGTC.

The table lists this clone with a few counts. The chain links TRBV2 to TRBJ1-4; TRBD1 might be the D (6 bases). The germline gives CDR1 SNHLY, CDR2 FYNNEI. The CDR3 is made up of 13 amino acids. The germline V and J ends were trimmed by 8 bases and 4 bases, with 11 bases remaining between them. DNA for the CDR3: TGTGCCAGCTGCGGACAGCTTAATGAAAAACTGTTTTTT. Translated, it gives CASCGQLNEKLFF.

This chain joins TRBV25-1 and TRBJ1-5, with D possibly being TRBD1 (6 bases). This CDR3 has 14 residues. The V end lost 3 bases, the J end lost 4 bases, and 10 bases lay between the germline ends. Germline loops: CDR1 MGHDK, CDR2 SYGVNS. The CDR3, as DNA: TGTGCCAGCAGTGATCCGAGGGGGAATCAGCCCCAGCATTTT. As protein: CASSDPRGNQPQHF.

The rearrangement links TRBV24-1 to TRBJ2-3; D might be TRBD1 (6 bases). V dropped 2 bases and J dropped 2 bases, with 10 bases sitting between them. CDR1 is KGHDR, CDR2 SFDVKD, per germline. The CDR3 sequence is 15 residues long. CDR3 in amino acids: CATSDSGTNTDTQYF. The CDR3 coding sequence is TGTGCCACCAGTGATTCCGGGACAAACACAGATACGCAGTATTTT.

J is TRBJ2-3 and V is TRBV24-1, with TRBD2 as a possible D gene (5 bases). The CDR3 covers 17 residues. V lost 4 bases and J 2 bases, leaving 18 bases between the germline ends. CDR1 and CDR2 (germline): KGHDR, SFDVKD. CDR3 bases: TGTGCCACCAGTGACCTCGGTAGGGCGGGTAACACAGATACGCAGTATTTT. This gives the protein CATSDLGRAGNTDTQYF.

The table lists this clone with a few counts. J is TRBJ2-5 and V is TRBV2; D tentatively fits TRBD1 or TRBD2 (5 bases each). V was pared by 2 bases and J by 5 bases, with 12 bases between. This CDR3 is built from 14 residues. Germline CDR1 and CDR2: SNHLY and FYNNEI. The CDR3 is CASSETRGRETQYF. The CDR3 DNA reads as TGTGCCAGCAGTGAAACTAGGGGACGGGAGACCCAGTACTTC.

This chain links TRBV28 with TRBJ2-7, with TRBD2 identical over 11 bases. This CDR3 is 16 amino acids long. V trimming: 6 bases; J trimming: 6 bases; junction bases outside the gene matches: 13. The V gene's germline CDR1 is MDHEN and CDR2 SYDVKM. In DNA, the CDR3 is TGTGCCAGCAGCGAACTAGCGGGGGTAGCTTCCCGCGAGCAGTACGTC. It yields the protein CASSELAGVASREQYV.

This clone was found a few times. This CDR3 reads CASSLVGERNQPQHF. The CDR3 bases are TGCGCCAGCAGCTTGGTTGGGGAGCGCAATCAGCCCCAGCATTTT. The chain uses TRBV5-1 and TRBJ1-5; D not resolved. The ends were cut back, 0 bases at V and 2 bases at J, with 9 bases in the middle. The length of the CDR3 is 15 residues. The germline V gene encodes CDR1 SGHRS and CDR2 YFSETQ.

This chain links TRBV15 with TRBJ2-3; D is unclear. The length of the CDR3 is 13 residues. Per the germline V gene, CDR1 is LNHNV and CDR2 is YYDKDF (reference sequence). The germline V and J ends were trimmed by 1 base and 0 bases, with 2 bases remaining between them. Written as DNA, the CDR3 is TGTGCCACCAGCAGAGTCAGCACAGATACGCAGTATTTT. The encoded protein is CATSRVSTDTQYF.

The chain combines TRBV6-2 or TRBV6-3 with TRBJ1-1; TRBD1 is a possible D gene (5 bases). This CDR3 contains 13 residues. V shed 4 bases and J shed 4 bases, with 10 bases lying between them. From germline, CDR1 is MNHEY and CDR2 SVGEGT. The CDR3 coding sequence is TGTGCCAGCAGTTCCAGGGTTATCACTGAAGCTTTCTTT. This translates into CASSSRVITEAFF.

The chain is built from TRBV14 and TRBJ2-1; 8 nucleotides line up with TRBD2. Trimming at V came to 0 bases and at J to 9 bases, leaving 7 bases not matched to a gene. Germline V gene sequence: CDR1 SGHDN, CDR2 FVKESK. The CDR3 length is 15 residues. The CDR3 spells CASSQDYAGGREQFF. DNA of the CDR3: TGTGCCAGCAGCCAAGATTATGCGGGGGGCCGTGAGCAGTTCTTC.

The V and J genes are TRBV6-2 or TRBV6-3 and TRBJ2-1, with 8 bases matching TRBD1. This CDR3 region has 15 residues. Germline CDR1 reads MNHEY; CDR2 reads SVGEGT. Losses at the gene ends were 2 bases for V and 9 bases for J; bases not matched to a gene: 9. The CDR3 region is CASSYHNTGGTEQFF. CDR3 DNA: TGTGCCAGCAGTTACCATAACACAGGGGGAACTGAGCAGTTCTTC.

Comments on this clone: Other DNA variants within this sample encode the same CDR3. The chain carries TRBV7-8 and TRBJ2-7; D call uncertain. Germline CDR1 is SGHVS and CDR2 is FQNEAQ. CDR3 length equals 14 residues. This chain's CDR3 is CASSYDPNSYEQYV. CDR3 nucleotide sequence: TGTGCCAGCAGCTACGACCCGAATTCCTACGAGCAGTACGTT.

V usage is TRBV28 and J usage is TRBJ2-7, with a possible D match to TRBD1 (5 bases). Deletions cut 3 bases from V and 8 bases from J, with 17 bases between. Germline V gene sequence: CDR1 MDHEN, CDR2 SYDVKM. This CDR3 region has 14 residues. The CDR3 DNA reads as TGTGCCAGCAGTTTGTTATTGGGCCAGGGCCAGCAGTACGTC. Amino acid sequence: CASSLLLGQGQQYV.

This sequence joins TRBV6-2 or TRBV6-3 and TRBJ2-7; 14 nucleotides line up with TRBD2. The CDR3 runs to 21 residues. CDR1 and CDR2 (germline): MNHEY, SVGEGT. With V trimmed by 5 bases and J by 2 bases, 20 bases remained unmatched. This CDR3 reads CASSQTTLSWTSGGRPYEQYV. In DNA form, the CDR3 reads TGTGCCAGCAGTCAAACTACGTTGAGTTGGACTAGCGGGGGGCGGCCCTACGAGCAGTACGTC.

The genes are TRBV3-1 (or the pseudogene TRBV3-2) and TRBJ1-2; the match to TRBD1 covers 8 bases. The CDR3 covers 20 residues. J gave up 7 bases and V 0 bases, and 22 bases lay outside the gene matches. The germline gives CDR1 LGHDT, CDR2 YNNKEL (reference sequence). This CDR3 reads CASSQDLWDRKASGTIGYTF. The CDR3 bases are TGTGCCAGCAGCCAAGACCTATGGGACAGGAAGGCCAGCGGGACTATTGGCTACACCTTC.

The chain links TRBV19 to TRBJ2-3; 9 bases map to TRBD1. The J segment lost 1 base and the V segment lost 5 bases, leaving 7 bases of the junction unmatched. The CDR3 contains 16 residues. Germline-derived CDR1 and CDR2 are LNHDA and SQIVND (reference sequence). The CDR3 nucleotides are TGTGCCAGTAGTCTGAGGACAGGGGATGGCACAGATACGCAGTATTTT. Protein: CASSLRTGDGTDTQYF.

The chain uses TRBV4-1 and TRBJ2-7; 8 bases align to TRBD1. V shed 4 bases and J 7 bases; nucleotides not matched to a gene: 15. Germline CDR1 MGHRA, CDR2 YSYEKL. The CDR3 spans 16 residues. CDR3 residues: CASSPKPGQETWEQYV. The DNA of the CDR3 is TGCGCCAGCAGCCCAAAACCGGGACAGGAAACGTGGGAGCAGTACGTC.